This TCR beta chain was captured by sequencing in a study of cytotoxic CD8 clonotypes in ibrutinib-treated CLL. Regarding the study as a whole: A rise in clonality was seen at ibrutinib response, and a fall back toward baseline was seen at progression. Relative to age-matched healthy donors, clonality at baseline was higher, and it tracked circulating CD8+ T-cell counts.

The repertoire was sequenced with immunoSEQ multiplex PCR; TCRdb's copy has only in-frame clones and lacks some. The table records a few hundred thousand clones, roughly 70% of them present only once. In regard to this clone: Its target is not known.

Unmatched junction bases numbered 3, after V lost 0 bases and J lost 4 bases. This CDR3 is built from 15 residues. Per germline, CDR1 SGHRS and CDR2 YFSETQ. This chain links TRBV5-1 with TRBJ2-1; 8 bases fit TRBD1. The sequence was obtained from a human donor with chronic lymphocytic leukemia. Sequenced material: PBMCs, taken after 36 months of ibrutinib treatment. The CDR3 DNA sequence: TGCGCCAGCAGCTTGGCAGGGGGCGTATACAATGAGCAGTTCTTC. It codes for CASSLAGGVYNEQFF.